The 32 T cell receptor beta chains in this list originate from one sample, sequenced in a study of cytomegalovirus exposure and HLA in healthy donors. With 60 Vbeta and 13 Jbeta primers, the PCR was carried out. The repertoire was sequenced with immunoSEQ multiplex PCR; TCRdb's copy has only in-frame clones and lacks some. This table holds more than 95,000 clones, under 80% found once. Material for sequencing was PBMCs. The receptors were sampled from a man aged 40-49 years in good health and CMV-seropositive.

This clone was recorded once. One end of the junction is discordant with germline, which a read error may explain. The identical CDR3 is also encoded by other nucleotide sequences in the sample. V is TRBV18 and J is TRBJ2-1; TRBD2 agrees at 7 bases. CDR3 length: 14 amino acids. Germline V CDR1 and CDR2: KGHSH, LQKENI. The CDR3 DNA reads TGTGCCAGTTCACCAGGCGGGAGTTACTATGAGCAGTTCTTC. Translating it yields CASSPGGSYYEQFF. The full variable domain, with the rest looked up from reference TRBV18 and TRBJ2-1, is NAGVMQNPRHLVRRRGQEARLRCSPMKGHSHVYWYRQLPEEGLKFMVYLQKENIIDESGMPKERFSAEFPKEGPSILRIQQVVRGDSAAYFCASSPGGSYYEQFFGPGTRLTVL.

The gene calls are TRBV7-6 and TRBJ2-5; 7 bases map to TRBD2. The V and J ends lost 0 bases and 5 bases, in that order; junction bases with no gene match: 3. CDR3 length equals 14 residues. Germline V CDR1 and CDR2: SGHVS, FNYEAQ. CDR3 in DNA: TGTGCCAGCAGCTTAGCGGGAGGGCCTGAGACCCAGTACTTC. Protein product: CASSLAGGPETQYF.

The V gene is TRBV23-1, the J gene TRBJ1-4, with D unresolved. TRBV23-1 is filed as an ORF, its function uncertain. This CDR3 spans 16 amino acids. Trimming pared 8 bases from V and 0 bases from J, leaving 16 bases between. The CDR3 loop is CASSSGVKATNEKLFF. The CDR3 DNA sequence: TGCGCCAGCTCCTCGGGAGTTAAAGCAACTAATGAAAAACTGTTTTTT.

The chain couples TRBV5-1 to TRBJ2-5; 8 nucleotides line up with TRBD1. CDR1 and CDR2 (germline): SGHRS, YFSETQ. Losses at the gene ends were 3 bases for V and 5 bases for J; bases not matched to a gene: 15. CDR3 length equals 17 residues. The CDR3 here is CASSSTTQGARRETQYF. DNA of the CDR3: TGCGCCAGCAGCTCGACGACTCAGGGGGCGCGCAGGGAGACCCAGTACTTC.

This chain connects TRBV6-5 to TRBJ1-2, with D maybe TRBD1 (5 bases). Germline V gene lookup returns CDR1 MNHEY and CDR2 SVGAGI. V shed 6 bases and J shed 4 bases, with 18 bases lying between them. The CDR3 sequence is 15 residues long. The CDR3 DNA sequence: TGTGCCAGCAGCTCTCGTGGGGCAAAATCCTATGGCTACACCTTC. Translating gives CASSSRGAKSYGYTF.

This chain connects TRBV7-3 to TRBJ2-3, with 14 positions matching TRBD2. The CDR3 is 17 amino acids. Trimming at V came to 1 base and at J to 6 bases, leaving 6 bases not matched to a gene. Germline loops: CDR1 SGHTA, CDR2 FQGTGA. The CDR3 reads CASSLIGTSGSVDTQYF. CDR3 in DNA: TGTGCCAGCAGCTTAATCGGGACTAGCGGGAGTGTGGATACGCAGTATTTT.

This chain connects TRBV2 to TRBJ2-7; 8 nucleotides line up with TRBD1. CDR3 length: 14 amino acids. After removal of 5 bases from V and 3 bases from J, the junction contained 6 bases not matched to a gene. Germline V gene sequence: CDR1 SNHLY, CDR2 FYNNEI. The CDR3 DNA reads TGTGCCAGCAGTCACGGACAGGGTGACTACGAGCAGTACTTC. It translates to CASSHGQGDYEQYF.

V is TRBV19 and J is TRBJ1-5; 8 nucleotides align to TRBD1. The CDR3 has 13 amino acids. V lost 6 bases to trimming and J lost 11 bases; unmatched junction nucleotides: 9. The germline gives CDR1 LNHDA, CDR2 SQIVND (reference sequence). DNA for the CDR3: TGTGCCAGTAGCCTGGACAGGGACGAGGCCCAGCATTTT. This encodes CASSLDRDEAQHF.

This clone was recorded a few times. This sequence joins TRBV27 and TRBJ1-2; 12 bases fit TRBD1. The trim removed 5 bases at V and 4 bases at J, leaving 11 bases unmatched. The CDR3 sequence is 17 residues long. CDR1 and CDR2 from the germline V gene are MNHEY and SMNVEV (reference sequence). The CDR3 loop reads CASSRGTGGLGAYGYTF. The CDR3, as DNA: TGTGCCAGCAGTCGGGGGACAGGGGGCCTGGGGGCCTATGGCTACACCTTC.

J is TRBJ2-7 and V is TRBV11-2; D is unresolved. Germline V gene sequence: CDR1 SGHAT, CDR2 FQNNGV. Deletions cut 5 bases from V and 5 bases from J, with 13 bases between. The CDR3 is made up of 13 amino acids. Here the CDR3 reads CASSLAQRHEQYF. Here the CDR3 DNA reads TGTGCCAGCAGCCTCGCCCAGCGCCACGAGCAGTACTTC.

The V call is TRBV5-1, the J call TRBJ2-4, with D unresolved. V was shortened by 1 base and J by 1 base, with 9 bases between the two germline ends. This CDR3 is 15 amino acids long. CDR1 SGHRS and CDR2 YFSETQ come from the germline V gene. CDR3 loop: CASSLSMIAKNIQYF. The CDR3 DNA reads TGCGCCAGCAGCTTGAGCATGATCGCCAAAAACATTCAGTACTTC.

The gene calls are TRBV30 and TRBJ1-6; possibly TRBD1 for D (5 bases). V was pared by 3 bases and J by 7 bases, with 16 bases between. This CDR3 has 15 amino acids. Germline assignment: CDR1 GTSNPN and CDR2 SVGIG (reference sequence). The CDR3 spells CAWSAELTGNSPLHF. The CDR3 DNA sequence: TGTGCCTGGAGCGCCGAACTTACAGGCAATTCACCCCTCCACTTT.

This clone has a single count. The junction shows a germline mismatch at one end, possibly a read error. This chain links TRBV7-7 with TRBJ2-5, with D maybe TRBD1 (5 bases). This CDR3 has 14 residues. Germline CDR1 and CDR2: SSHAT and FNYEAQ (reference sequence). The CDR3 sequence is CASRPPGARETQYF. CDR3 coding DNA: TGTGCTAGCAGGCCCCCTGGGGCCAGGGAGACCCAGTACTTC.

This chain links TRBV7-9 with TRBJ2-2; TRBD2 matches at 14 bases. Germline CDR1 and CDR2: SEHNR and FQNEAQ (reference sequence). The CDR3 sequence is 16 residues long. Trimming at V came to 4 bases and at J to 5 bases, leaving 3 bases not matched to a gene. The CDR3 coding sequence is TGTGCCAGCAGCTCCGGACTAGCGGGAGGAACCGGGGAGCTGTTTTTT. Translating it yields CASSSGLAGGTGELFF.

The chain combines TRBV29-1 with TRBJ2-3, with D possibly TRBD2 on 6 matching bases. Per the germline V gene, CDR1 is SQVTM and CDR2 is ANQGSEA. This CDR3 has 14 amino acids. Trimming left V 7 bases short and J 5 bases short, with 19 bases between. CDR3 region: CSARGLIGRDTQYF. Here the CDR3 DNA reads TGCAGCGCGCGGGGACTCATAGGACGAGATACGCAGTATTTT.

For this clone: The same CDR3 is also encoded by other DNA sequences in this sample. The V and J genes are TRBV5-1 and TRBJ2-6, with a possible D match to TRBD1 (6 bases). CDR3 size: 15 residues. Trimming removed 2 bases from V and 0 bases from J, with 6 bases in between. The germline V gene encodes CDR1 SGHRS and CDR2 YFSETQ. This CDR3 reads CASSLGGSGANVLTF. CDR3 bases: TGCGCCAGCAGCTTAGGGGGCTCTGGGGCCAACGTCCTGACTTTC.

The chain employs TRBV19 and TRBJ2-7, with D possibly TRBD1 on 6 matching bases. V shed 5 bases and J shed 2 bases, with 25 bases lying between them. The CDR3 extends over 18 amino acids. Germline V gene data show CDR1 as LNHDA and CDR2 as SQIVND (reference sequence). The CDR3 DNA is TGTGCCAGTAGTCCCGGACAGTCCCGAGCGAACCTTCCCTACGAGCAGTACTTC. It yields the protein CASSPGQSRANLPYEQYF.

The chain links TRBV6-1 to TRBJ1-1, with D possibly being TRBD1 (5 bases). Germline CDR1 MNHNS, CDR2 SASEGT. This CDR3 region has 15 residues. Trimming pared 2 bases from V and 6 bases from J, leaving 16 bases between. DNA for the CDR3: TGTGCCAGCAGTGAAAATAGGGGAGGAGTTTCTGAAGCTTTCTTT. This gives the protein CASSENRGGVSEAFF.

The rearrangement links TRBV4-3 to TRBJ1-2; 9 bases are shared with TRBD1. The ends lost 1 base at V and 8 bases at J; junction bases unmatched: 11. This CDR3 has 16 amino acids. Germline loops: CDR1 LGHNA, CDR2 YSLEER. Here the CDR3 DNA reads TGCGCCAGCAGCCAAGGAAACAGGGGGCCGGTAGGAGGCTACACCTTC. Amino acid sequence: CASSQGNRGPVGGYTF.

The genes are TRBV7-8 and TRBJ2-5, with 10 bases fitting TRBD2. The germline V gene encodes CDR1 SGHVS and CDR2 FQNEAQ. V lost 1 base and J lost 4; bases outside the gene matches: 6. The CDR3 totals 16 residues. This chain's CDR3 is CASSLGLAGQGETQYF. For the CDR3, the DNA is TGTGCCAGCAGCTTAGGACTAGCGGGCCAGGGAGAGACCCAGTACTTC.

The chain joins TRBV2 to TRBJ1-1, with unresolved D. This CDR3 has 15 residues. The germline V gene encodes CDR1 SNHLY and CDR2 FYNNEI. Trimming removed 2 bases from V and 1 base from J, with 11 bases in between. CDR3 loop: CASSEWAPGNTEAFF. The CDR3 nucleotides read TGTGCCAGCAGTGAATGGGCTCCTGGGAACACTGAAGCTTTCTTT.

CDR3 region: CASSIQGRTEAFF. DNA of the CDR3: TGTGCCAGTAGTATACAGGGTAGGACTGAAGCTTTCTTT. The V gene is TRBV19, the J gene TRBJ1-1; TRBD1 might be the D (5 bases). The CDR3 consists of 13 residues. Germline assignment: CDR1 LNHDA and CDR2 SQIVND (reference sequence). V was shortened by 2 bases and J by 5 bases, with 9 bases between the two germline ends.

The rearrangement uses TRBV5-4 and TRBJ2-1; TRBD1 matches 8 bases. Germline V gene lookup returns CDR1 SGHNT and CDR2 YYREEE (reference sequence). V was clipped by 3 bases and J by 12 bases; unmatched bases: 8. This CDR3 comprises 13 residues. The CDR3 loop reads CASSSDWGTGQFF. For the CDR3, the DNA is TGTGCCAGCAGCTCCGACTGGGGGACAGGGCAGTTCTTC.

The V gene is TRBV30, the J gene TRBJ1-4; D gene unclear. Deletions cut 2 bases from V and 3 bases from J, with 13 bases between. This CDR3 has 15 residues. Germline V gene sequence: CDR1 GTSNPN, CDR2 SVGIG (reference sequence). The CDR3 is CAWSPTSGSNEKLFF. CDR3 coding DNA: TGTGCCTGGAGTCCGACCTCGGGGTCTAATGAAAAACTGTTTTTT. The whole variable domain, filled in from reference TRBV30 and TRBJ1-4, reads SQTIHQWPATLVQPVGSPLSLECTVEGTSNPNLYWYRQAAGRGLQLLFYSVGIGQISSEVPQNLSASRPQDRQFILSSKKLLLSDSGFYLCAWSPTSGSNEKLFFGSGTQLSVL.

This chain links TRBV4-2 with TRBJ1-3; perhaps TRBD1 as D (5 bases). Trimming stripped 2 bases from V and 0 bases from J, with 11 bases between. The CDR3 covers 16 residues. Germline assignment: CDR1 LGHNA and CDR2 YNFKEQ. In nucleotides, the CDR3 is TGTGCCAGCAGCCAAAACAGGCTTAACTCTGGAAACACCATATATTTT. Protein product: CASSQNRLNSGNTIYF.

V gene TRBV5-5 combines with J gene TRBJ2-7; TRBD1 might be the D (5 bases). There are 13 residues in the CDR3. Germline V gene sequence: CDR1 SGHKS, CDR2 YYEKEE (reference sequence). In DNA form, the CDR3 reads TGTTCTTCCCTGGGGCAGGCGTCCTACGAGCAGTACTTC. The encoded protein is CSSLGQASYEQYF.

The chain uses TRBV6-1 and TRBJ1-2, with 8 bases that match TRBD1. V was pared by 0 bases and J by 7 bases, with 10 bases of the junction left unmatched. CDR3 length: 16 residues. Germline lookup yields CDR1 MNHNS and CDR2 SASEGT. This chain's CDR3 is CASSEALHRGAAGYTF. The CDR3 nucleotides are TGTGCCAGCAGTGAAGCGCTTCACAGGGGGGCCGCTGGCTACACCTTC.

V usage is TRBV15 and J usage is TRBJ2-5; the D gene is possibly TRBD1 (5 bases). CDR1 and CDR2 (germline): LNHNV, YYDKDF (reference sequence). The germline V and J ends were trimmed by 5 bases and 5 bases, with 18 bases remaining between them. This CDR3 region has 15 residues. This chain's CDR3 is CATSSRTPVGETQYF. The CDR3 DNA follows: TGTGCCACCAGCTCTAGGACACCCGTAGGGGAGACCCAGTACTTC.

CDR3 coding DNA: TGCGCCAGCAGCCAAGAACTGGGGCTGATCTACGAGCAGTACTTC. Translating gives CASSQELGLIYEQYF. J is TRBJ2-7 and V is TRBV4-3, with D possibly being TRBD1 (5 bases). Trimming removed 0 bases from V and 3 bases from J, with 12 bases in between. This CDR3 contains 15 residues. In germline, CDR1 is LGHNA, CDR2 YSLEER.

The chain couples TRBV28 to TRBJ1-5; TRBD1 matches at 7 bases. V dropped 5 bases and J dropped 9; count of bases not matched to a gene: 13. The CDR3 is made up of 15 amino acids. Germline-derived CDR1 and CDR2 are MDHEN and SYDVKM. The CDR3 region is CASSDPTGSRRPQHF. The CDR3, as DNA: TGTGCCAGCAGTGACCCGACAGGGAGCCGACGGCCCCAGCATTTT.

The chain joins TRBV5-1 to TRBJ2-3; D is perhaps TRBD1 (6 bases). Between the trimmed V and J ends, which lost 0 bases and 2 bases, there was a span of 10 bases. Germline CDR1 SGHRS, CDR2 YFSETQ. The CDR3 runs to 15 residues. The CDR3 sequence: CASSLAGQYTDTQYF. The CDR3 nucleotides are TGCGCCAGCAGCTTGGCGGGACAATACACAGATACGCAGTATTTT.

The V and J genes are TRBV6-5 and TRBJ2-5; 7 bases map to TRBD1. The germline gives CDR1 MNHEY, CDR2 SVGAGI. The CDR3 is 15 amino acids. The V segment lost 6 bases and the J segment 5 bases; nucleotides outside the gene matches: 12. For the CDR3, the DNA is TGTGCCAGCAGCGCGACAGGGATCGTGGGGGAGACCCAGTACTTC. It codes for CASSATGIVGETQYF.